This passage covers 8 T cell receptor beta chains from one sample sequenced in a study of shared clonotypes between healthy human individuals. Terminally differentiated effector memory CD45RA+ cells were excluded from the naive CD8 cells, which were CD45RO-negative and positively selected for CCR7. The table came from immunoSEQ multiplex PCR; TCRdb's copy has only in-frame clones and leaves some out. The repertoire holds a few million clones, with 85% to 95% as singletons. Source material: naive CD8+ T cells from PBMCs. Receptors originate from a man in his late teens or twenties in good health. Some clones in this sample may be carry-over from other donors' samples.

The chain combines TRBV4-3 with TRBJ2-1, with 13 bases matching TRBD2. From germline, CDR1 is LGHNA and CDR2 YSLEER. The CDR3 length is 18 residues. With V trimmed by 6 bases and J by 4 bases, 12 bases remained unmatched. The CDR3 DNA reads as TGCGCCAGCAGTCCCGGGACTAGCGGGGAAGGGCTATACAATGAGCAGTTCTTC. Residues: CASSPGTSGEGLYNEQFF.

The sample holds one count of this clone. The J gene is TRBJ2-1, the V gene TRBV4-1, with TRBD1 matching 8 bases. Germline V CDR1 and CDR2: MGHRA, YSYEKL. V gave up 0 bases and J gave up 8 bases; unmatched junction bases: 9. The CDR3 covers 16 residues. This CDR3 is CASSQEPTGAADEQFF. The CDR3 nucleotides read TGCGCCAGCAGCCAAGAACCGACAGGGGCGGCGGATGAGCAGTTCTTC.

On this clone itself: A read error may account for a junction end that differs from germline. CDR3 amino acids: CVSSLGQTPYEQYF. DNA for the CDR3: TGTGTCAGCAGTTTGGGACAAACCCCCTACGAGCAGTACTTC. The chain combines TRBV27 with TRBJ2-7; possible D gene TRBD1, 6 bases. CDR1 is MNHEY, CDR2 SMNVEV, per germline (reference sequence). CDR3 size: 14 residues.

The chain links TRBV4-3 to TRBJ2-1, with 7 bases identical to TRBD2. CDR3 size: 15 residues. The junction had 5 bases not matched to a gene; V was cut back by 6 bases and J by 0 bases. Germline V CDR1 and CDR2: LGHNA, YSLEER. The DNA of the CDR3 is TGCGCCAGCAGTCTCGGGAGGCCCTCCTACAATGAGCAGTTCTTC. Translated, it gives CASSLGRPSYNEQFF.

The chain joins TRBV28 to TRBJ2-1; 9 positions match TRBD2. Germline CDR1 reads MDHEN; CDR2 reads SYDVKM. The length of the CDR3 is 14 residues. V lost 4 bases to trimming and J lost 7 bases; unmatched junction nucleotides: 5. CDR3 nucleotides: TGTGCCAGCAGTTGGGCGGGAGGGGGAAATGAGCAGTTCTTC. Its translation: CASSWAGGGNEQFF.

This clone appeared once. The J gene is TRBJ2-7, the V gene TRBV4-3, with unresolved D. Deletions cut 1 base from V and 3 bases from J, with 13 bases between. The CDR3 extends over 15 amino acids. Germline V CDR1 and CDR2: LGHNA, YSLEER. The chain's CDR3 is CASSQGYGRLYEQYF. Here the CDR3 DNA reads TGCGCCAGCAGCCAAGGTTACGGCCGACTCTACGAGCAGTACTTC.

This chain connects TRBV5-4 to TRBJ2-7, with TRBD2 identical over 7 bases. The CDR3 has 16 amino acids. The germline gives CDR1 SGHNT, CDR2 YYREEE (reference sequence). Trimming took 4 bases from V and 0 from J; bases not matched to a gene: 10. This chain's CDR3 is CASSPPGTTYSYEQYF. In DNA, the CDR3 is TGTGCCAGCAGCCCCCCCGGGACTACTTACTCCTACGAGCAGTACTTC.

The chain is built from TRBV19 and TRBJ2-2, with TRBD2 matching 10 bases. There are 18 residues in the CDR3. The V and J ends lost 3 bases and 2 bases, in that order; junction bases with no gene match: 9. Germline V lookup: CDR1 LNHDA, CDR2 SQIVND (reference sequence). The CDR3 protein is CASSMGILAGINTGELFF. The CDR3 DNA is TGTGCCAGTAGTATGGGGATACTAGCGGGGATAAACACCGGGGAGCTGTTTTTT.